Presented here are 15 T cell receptor beta chains from one specimen sequenced in a study of shared T cell receptors in the human thymus. The method was immunoSEQ multiplex PCR; TCRdb's version includes in-frame clones alone and lacks a portion of them. The profile shows around 340,000 clones, approximately 95% of them singletons. Material: thymocytes. Source of these receptors: a human donor.

This chain joins TRBV9 and TRBJ2-1; 9 nucleotides agree with TRBD2. The ends lost 2 bases at V and 7 bases at J; junction bases unmatched: 7. Germline-derived CDR1 and CDR2 are SGDLS and YYNGEE. This CDR3 spans 15 amino acids. The CDR3 DNA sequence: TGTGCCAGCAGCGTTAATAGCGGGAGAAGGAATGAGCAGTTCTTC. Its protein product is CASSVNSGRRNEQFF.

The V gene is TRBV7-9, the J gene TRBJ1-5; unclear D gene. Looked up from germline, CDR1 is SEHNR and CDR2 is FQNEAQ (reference sequence). Trimming pared 1 base from V and 0 bases from J, leaving 16 bases between. CDR3 length equals 18 residues. CDR3 loop: CASSLGTLDRNSNQPQHF. CDR3 nucleotides: TGTGCCAGCAGCTTAGGGACCCTTGATCGGAATAGCAATCAGCCCCAGCATTTT.

The chain links TRBV7-3 to TRBJ1-3; D remains unclear. Germline V CDR1 and CDR2: SGHTA, FQGTGA. The CDR3 consists of 15 residues. The germline V and J ends were trimmed by 2 bases and 4 bases, with 12 bases remaining between them. This chain's CDR3 is CASSLARTGGNTIYF. CDR3 in DNA: TGTGCCAGCAGCTTAGCCAGGACGGGGGGAAACACCATATATTTT.

The J gene is TRBJ1-1, the V gene TRBV5-4, with D possibly being TRBD1 (6 bases). The germline CDR1 and CDR2 sequences are SGHNT and YYREEE (reference sequence). The CDR3 runs 15 residues. Trimming removed 4 bases from V and 6 bases from J, with 19 bases in between. The CDR3 loop is CASSTRQAPGSEAFF. The CDR3 region has the DNA TGTGCCAGCAGCACCCGACAGGCCCCCGGATCTGAAGCTTTCTTT.

The rearrangement joins TRBV7-2 to TRBJ2-1; D is unresolved. Trimming took 0 bases from V and 5 from J, leaving 14 bases between them. The CDR3 is 16 residues long. CDR1 is SGHTA, CDR2 FQGNSA, per germline. The chain's CDR3 is CASSLAPTLDNNEQFF. The CDR3 coding sequence is TGTGCCAGCAGCTTAGCTCCGACACTGGATAACAATGAGCAGTTCTTC.

The chain joins TRBV5-1 to TRBJ2-1; 10 bases match TRBD1. Germline values: CDR1 SGHRS, CDR2 YFSETQ. This CDR3 spans 14 amino acids. Trimming at V came to 5 bases and at J to 10 bases, leaving 9 bases not matched to a gene. The CDR3 region has the DNA TGCGCCAGCAGGGCCGAGACAGGGGGCAGGGAGCAGTTCTTC. Translated: CASRAETGGREQFF.

This clone appeared once. The chain combines TRBV10-3 with TRBJ2-5; 12 bases map to TRBD2. This CDR3 has 20 amino acids. Germline CDR1 and CDR2: ENHRY and SYGVKD. J gave up 5 bases and V 3 bases, and 19 bases lay outside the gene matches. CDR3 nucleotides: TGTGCCATCAGTGACCGGGACAGCGGACTAGCGGGGAGAGGTTGGGAGACCCAGTACTTC. Residues: CAISDRDSGLAGRGWETQYF.

This chain joins TRBV28 and TRBJ1-2; D is ambiguous. The V gene lost 8 bases and the J gene lost 3 bases, with 13 bases spanning the gap. The CDR3 contains 13 residues. From germline, CDR1 is MDHEN and CDR2 SYDVKM. CDR3 residues: CASYPDLDYGYTF. The CDR3 DNA follows: TGTGCCAGCTACCCTGATTTGGACTATGGCTACACCTTC.

V and J are TRBV11-3 and TRBJ2-4; 11 bases fit TRBD2. CDR1 is SGHNT, CDR2 YENEEA, per germline. The CDR3 is 18 residues long. V was clipped by 3 bases and J by 0 bases; unmatched bases: 7. This CDR3 is CASSLGSGRDLAKNIQYF. As DNA, the CDR3 is TGTGCCAGCAGCTTGGGTAGCGGGAGGGATCTAGCCAAAAACATTCAGTACTTC.

The chain couples TRBV16 to TRBJ2-5; 13 bases line up with TRBD2. Germline CDR1 is KGHSY and CDR2 is FQNENV. The CDR3 length is 15 residues. The V gene end was trimmed by 8 bases and the J gene end by 4 bases; junction bases not matched to a gene: 7. The CDR3 bases are TGTGCCAGCTCAGCAAGGACTAGCGGGAGAGAGACCCAGTACTTC. It translates to CASSARTSGRETQYF. Together with reference TRBV16 and TRBJ2-5, the CDR3 gives the full variable domain: GEEVAQTPKHLVRGEGQKAKLYCAPIKGHSYVFWYQQVLKNEFKFLISFQNENVFDETGMPKERFSAKCLPNSPCSLEIQATKLEDSAVYFCASSARTSGRETQYFGPGTRLLVL.

The rearrangement links TRBV5-5 to TRBJ2-1, with a tentative D call TRBD1 (5 bases). Per the germline V gene, CDR1 is SGHKS and CDR2 is YYEKEE (reference sequence). Trimming removed 1 base from V and 6 bases from J, with 20 bases in between. The CDR3 spans 17 residues. The CDR3 here is CASSLRRRRARPNEQFF. In DNA, the CDR3 is TGTGCCAGCAGCTTGCGCCGTCGCAGGGCAAGGCCCAATGAGCAGTTCTTC.

The rearrangement joins TRBV2 to TRBJ2-1; 7 positions match TRBD1. Germline V gene lookup returns CDR1 SNHLY and CDR2 FYNNEI. CDR3 length: 14 amino acids. J gave up 7 bases and V 11 bases, and 14 bases lay outside the gene matches. The CDR3 here is CAGGSGTALNEQFF. The CDR3 DNA reads TGTGCCGGAGGATCCGGGACAGCGTTAAATGAGCAGTTCTTC. Filled out from reference TRBV2 and TRBJ2-1, the complete variable domain reads EPEVTQTPSHQVTQMGQEVILRCVPISNHLYFYWYRQILGQKVEFLVSFYNNEISEKSEIFDDQFSVERPDGSNFTLKIRSTKLEDSAMYFCAGGSGTALNEQFFGPGTRLTVL.

The J gene is TRBJ2-3, the V gene TRBV29-1, with D maybe TRBD2 (5 bases). Per germline, CDR1 SQVTM and CDR2 ANQGSEA. The CDR3 is made up of 17 amino acids. V lost 6 bases and J 0 bases, leaving 22 bases between the germline ends. Written as DNA, the CDR3 is TGCAGCGTGAAAGACTGTATGGGAGATACTAGCACAGATACGCAGTATTTT. Encoded protein: CSVKDCMGDTSTDTQYF.

The rearrangement uses TRBV23-1 and TRBJ2-1, with 7 nucleotides matching TRBD1. TRBV23-1 is treated as an ORF (open reading frame) with a function not yet certain. J gave up 4 bases and V 3 bases, and 12 bases lay outside the gene matches. This CDR3 spans 17 amino acids. CDR3 DNA sequence: TGCGCCAGCAGTCATCTGGTAGACAGGGCGGATTACAATGAGCAGTTCTTC. Its protein product is CASSHLVDRADYNEQFF.

The rearrangement links TRBV7-2 to TRBJ2-1, with 14 bases fitting TRBD2. This CDR3 comprises 18 residues. V shed 6 bases and J 2 bases; nucleotides not matched to a gene: 9. Germline CDR1 reads SGHTA; CDR2 reads FQGNSA. Here the CDR3 DNA reads TGTGCCAGCAGATCCGGGACTAGCGGGAGAAGAACCTACAATGAGCAGTTCTTC. Protein: CASRSGTSGRRTYNEQFF.